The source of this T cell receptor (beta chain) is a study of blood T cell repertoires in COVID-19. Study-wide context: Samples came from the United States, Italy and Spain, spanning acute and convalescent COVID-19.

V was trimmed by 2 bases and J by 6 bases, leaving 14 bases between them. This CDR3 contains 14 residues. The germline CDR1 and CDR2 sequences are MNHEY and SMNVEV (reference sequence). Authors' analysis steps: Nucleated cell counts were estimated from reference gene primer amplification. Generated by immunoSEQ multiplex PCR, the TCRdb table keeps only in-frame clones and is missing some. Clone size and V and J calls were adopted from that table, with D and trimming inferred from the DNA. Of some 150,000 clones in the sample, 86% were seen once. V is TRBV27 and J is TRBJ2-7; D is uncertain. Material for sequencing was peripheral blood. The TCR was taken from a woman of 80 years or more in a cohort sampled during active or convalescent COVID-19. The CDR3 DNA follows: TGTGCCAGCAGTTTAGTGTACAGTCCACCCGAGCAGTACTTC. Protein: CASSLVYSPPEQYF.